This T cell receptor (beta chain) was sequenced for a study of response to subunit inactivated influenza vaccine. Study-wide results and caveats: Researchers suggested that each seasonal influenza vaccination recruits few new T cells.

Germline V gene sequence: CDR1 SGHRS, CDR2 YFSETQ. This CDR3 has 16 residues. V lost 4 bases, J lost 3 bases, and 11 bases stayed unmatched. Concerning this clonotype itself: The antigen is undetermined.

Using its own MiXCR run on the RT-PCR reads, TCRdb lists one record per CDR3 protein. The repertoire includes about 540,000 distinct CDR3 sequences, approximately 20% of them detected once, and 2.5% to 3.5% sits in the top ten. This same sample was also part of a study on T cells expressing NK-cell markers. That source notes: The TCR beta cDNA came from 5'RACE template switching with UMIs.

The sequenced sample was CD4+ T cells sorted from PBMCs, obtained about 13 days after vaccination. The receptor was derived from a man between 50 and 59 years old who received an inactivated influenza vaccine. V and J are TRBV5-1 and TRBJ2-5; 8 bases map to TRBD2. The CDR3 nucleotides read TGCGCCAGCAGCGATGGTGCTAGCGGGCGAAAAGAGACCCAGTACTTC. Translation gives CASSDGASGRKETQYF.